This TCR beta chain is drawn from a study of CD8+ T cells in alopecia areata. Study observations and caveats: As there was one nonresponder, how baseline CD8+ expansion relates to response remains uncertain.

As to this clone: Its target is not known.

Specified treatment: oral pan-JAK inhibitor, 5-10 mg twice daily. Extraction and reverse transcription of RNA yielded cDNA as the sequencing template. Using immunoSEQ multiplex PCR, the repertoire was profiled, and TCRdb retains in-frame clones only, with some absent. Of about 200,000 clones in the sample, more than 30% were seen once. The sample in question was CD4+ T cells sorted from blood, obtained around week 34, from a patient treated with tofacitinib. This TCR was recovered from a human donor with alopecia areata.

CDR3 in amino acids: CAWSGAALYGYTF. CDR3 nucleotide sequence: TGTGCCTGGAGTGGGGCGGCCCTCTATGGCTACACCTTC. This rearrangement joins TRBV30 to TRBJ1-2; D not resolved. The CDR3 length is 13 residues. Germline loops: CDR1 GTSNPN, CDR2 SVGIG (reference sequence). V lost 1 base to trimming and J lost 4 bases, with 10 bases between them.